The following is a T cell receptor (beta chain) sequence with its context. Its matching antigen is unknown. The sample belongs to a study of cytomegalovirus exposure and HLA in healthy donors. At the level of the study: Approximately 85 million unique TCRs from HLA-typed donors made up an early data release. Study-level results: The majority of TCR sequences were rare, yet some public TCRs appeared in many donors. In a later analysis, TCR beta V- and J-gene trimming was associated with a missense DCLRE1C variant. A list of 164 TCR beta chains associated with cytomegalovirus was given.

PCR was performed using 60 Vbeta and 13 Jbeta primers. This table comes from immunoSEQ multiplex PCR, and its TCRdb copy is limited to in-frame clones, with some not included. The listing contains 200,000 to 250,000 clones. This clonotype originated in a woman under 40 in good health and CMV-seropositive. The sample taken for sequencing was PBMCs.

The CDR3 DNA reads as TGCGCCAGCAGCCTTCTAGCGGGGCTGAACACCGGGGAGCTGTTTTTT. Its protein is CASSLLAGLNTGELFF. The chain couples TRBV5-1 to TRBJ2-2, with TRBD2 matching 9 bases. J gave up 1 base and V 4 bases, and 5 bases lay outside the gene matches. Germline CDR1 is SGHRS and CDR2 is YFSETQ. The CDR3 runs to 16 residues.